This entry is about one T cell receptor beta chain. The CDR3 is 15 residues long. V was pared by 6 bases and J by 3 bases, with 19 bases between. CDR1 DFQATT and CDR2 SNEGSKA come from the germline V gene (reference sequence). The data were taken from a study of CD8+CD57+ T cells in acquired aplastic anemia. TCR beta VDJ and CDR3 were profiled, and genomic DNA was the template. TCRdb reprocessed the reads via MiXCR and lists one record per CDR3 protein. The table records approximately 200,000 distinct CDR3 sequences, about 64% of them present only once. The J gene is TRBJ2-3, the V gene TRBV20-1; D might be TRBD1 or TRBD2, each matching 6 bases. Sequencing was carried out using sorted CD4+, CD8+, or CD8+CD57+ T cells (not recorded which) from PBMCs. The clonotype was recovered from a human donor with severe aplastic anemia or a healthy control (not recorded which). The CDR3 sequence: CSALREAGATDTQYF. DNA of the CDR3: TGCAGTGCCCTCAGGGAGGCAGGGGCGACAGATACGCAGTATTTT.